This is a list of T cell receptor beta chains from one sample in a study of blood T cell repertoires in COVID-19. Libraries were prepared by immunoSEQ multiplex PCR; TCRdb keeps only in-frame clonotypes and omits some of them. Of about 240,000 clones listed, 85% to 90% were seen once; the top ten hold around 6.5%. Input material: peripheral blood. Receptors originate from a man aged 55 to 70 with acute or convalescent COVID-19. CDR3s include the opening cysteine and the closing phenylalanine or tryptophan. The order of the fields is V gene, clone size, J gene, D gene, CDR3 DNA, CDR3 protein. A D gene is named only where the DNA matches it firmly. Not all rows give a size; the values are once, few, many and, for expanded clones, a class.

TRBV7-7	-	TRBJ2-2	TRBD2	TGTGCTAGCAGCCCGGGACTAGCGGGAGGGCCGAACACCGGGGAGCTGTTTTTT	CASSPGLAGGPNTGELFF
TRBV6-5	-	TRBJ1-2	TRBD1	TGTGCCAGCAATCCCACAGGGGGTTTTGGCTACACCTTC	CASNPTGGFGYTF
TRBV5-1	-	TRBJ2-7	-	TGCGCCAGCGGTGCAGGGGAGTACGAGCAGTACTTC	CASGAGEYEQYF
TRBV2	-	TRBJ1-1	TRBD1	TGTGCCAGCAGTGACAGGGGGATTAACACTGAAGCTTTCTTT	CASSDRGINTEAFF
TRBV4-1	-	TRBJ1-5	-	TGCGCCAGCAGCCAAGTACCGGGGGTTGGGAGCAATCAGCCCCAGCATTTT	CASSQVPGVGSNQPQHF
TRBV29-1	-	TRBJ2-1	TRBD2	TGCAGCGCTGGGGGACTAGCGGGAGGAAGGGAGCAGTTCTTC	CSAGGLAGGREQFF
TRBV9	-	TRBJ1-5	TRBD1	TGTGCCAGCAGCCTCGGACAGGGGGATCAGCCCCAGCATTTT	CASSLGQGDQPQHF
TRBV18	-	TRBJ2-7	TRBD2	TGTGCCAGCTCACAGTTCAGGGAGGGATACGAGCAGTACTTC	CASSQFREGYEQYF
TRBV27	-	TRBJ1-1	-	TGTGCCAGCAGGACTTCCGACACTGAAGCTTTCTTT	CASRTSDTEAFF
TRBV7-9	few	TRBJ2-3	TRBD1	TGTGCCAGCAGCCTTACGGACAGGGGAGATACGCAGTATTTT	CASSLTDRGDTQYF
TRBV28	-	TRBJ2-7	TRBD1	TGTGCCAGCAGGTCGGGACAGGTTTCCTACGAGCAGTACTTC	CASRSGQVSYEQYF
TRBV2	-	TRBJ1-3	-	TGTGCCAGCAGTCTACAGGTTAGCTCTGGAAACACCATATATTTT	CASSLQVSSGNTIYF
TRBV11-2	-	TRBJ2-1	-	TGTGCCAGCAGCTCGACATACTACAATGAGCAGTTCTTC	CASSSTYYNEQFF
TRBV6-4	once	TRBJ2-7	-	TGTGCCAGCAAAAAGGACGGGGACTCCTACGAGCAGTACTTC	CASKKDGDSYEQYF
TRBV30	-	TRBJ1-2	TRBD1	TGTGCCTGGAGACCCCAGGGGGACTATGGCTACACCTTC	CAWRPQGDYGYTF
TRBV5-4	-	TRBJ2-7	-	TGTGCCAGCAGCCCTCCGGGGTCGGGGAGCTCCTACGAGCAGTACTTC	CASSPPGSGSSYEQYF
TRBV11-2	few	TRBJ2-1	-	TGTGCCAGCAGCCCCATGAGTTACAATGAGCAGTTCTTC	CASSPMSYNEQFF
TRBV5-4	-	TRBJ1-2	TRBD1	TGTGCCAGCAGCCTGGACAGGCGAACTTATGGCTACACCTTC	CASSLDRRTYGYTF